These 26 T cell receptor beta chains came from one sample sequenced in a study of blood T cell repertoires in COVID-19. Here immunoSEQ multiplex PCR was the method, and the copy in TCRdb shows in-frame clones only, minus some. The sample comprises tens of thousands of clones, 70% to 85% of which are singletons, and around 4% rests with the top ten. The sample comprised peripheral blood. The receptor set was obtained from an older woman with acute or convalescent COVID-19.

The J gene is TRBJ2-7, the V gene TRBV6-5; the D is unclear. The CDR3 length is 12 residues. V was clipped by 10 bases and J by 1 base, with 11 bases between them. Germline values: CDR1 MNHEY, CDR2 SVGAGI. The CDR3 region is CATSSVSYEQYF. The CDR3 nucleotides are TGTGCCACCTCGTCCGTTTCCTACGAGCAGTACTTC.

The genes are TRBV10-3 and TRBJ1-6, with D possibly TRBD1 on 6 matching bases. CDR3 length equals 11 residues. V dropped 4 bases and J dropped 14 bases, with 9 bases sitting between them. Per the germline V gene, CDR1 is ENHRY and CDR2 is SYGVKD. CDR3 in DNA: TGTGCCATCAGTGGGGGGACATCCCTCCACTTT. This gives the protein CAISGGTSLHF.

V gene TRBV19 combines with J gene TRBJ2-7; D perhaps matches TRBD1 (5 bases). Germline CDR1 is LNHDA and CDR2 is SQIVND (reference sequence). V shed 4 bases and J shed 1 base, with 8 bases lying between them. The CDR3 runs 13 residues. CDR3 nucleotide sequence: TGTGCCAGTAGTACCGGACAATCCTACGAGCAGTACTTC. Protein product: CASSTGQSYEQYF.

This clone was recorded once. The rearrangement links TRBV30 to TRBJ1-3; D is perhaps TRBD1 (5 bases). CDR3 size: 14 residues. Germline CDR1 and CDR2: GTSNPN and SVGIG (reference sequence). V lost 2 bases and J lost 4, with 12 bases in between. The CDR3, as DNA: TGTGCCTGGAGTATTACAGGAGAAGGAAACACCATATATTTT. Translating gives CAWSITGEGNTIYF.

CDR3 nucleotides: TGTGCCAGCAGCTTAGCGGATACGCAGTATTTT. Protein: CASSLADTQYF. V is TRBV25-1 and J is TRBJ2-3, with a weak D call TRBD2 (5 bases). Germline CDR1 is MGHDK and CDR2 is SYGVNS. V was shortened by 6 bases and J by 6 bases, with 7 bases between the two germline ends. The CDR3 is made up of 11 amino acids.

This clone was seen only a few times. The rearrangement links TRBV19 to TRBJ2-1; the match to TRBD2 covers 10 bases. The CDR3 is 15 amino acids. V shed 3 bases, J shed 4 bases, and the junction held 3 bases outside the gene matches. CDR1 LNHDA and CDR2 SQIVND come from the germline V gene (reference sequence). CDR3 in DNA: TGTGCCAGTAGTATTTGGACTAGCGGTTACAATGAGCAGTTCTTC. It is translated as CASSIWTSGYNEQFF.

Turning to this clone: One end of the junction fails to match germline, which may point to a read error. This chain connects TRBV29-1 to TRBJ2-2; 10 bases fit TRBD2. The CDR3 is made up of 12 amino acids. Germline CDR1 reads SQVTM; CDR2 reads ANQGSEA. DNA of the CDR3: TGTGTGGGGACTAGCGACACCGGGGAGCTGTTTTTT. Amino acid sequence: CVGTSDTGELFF.

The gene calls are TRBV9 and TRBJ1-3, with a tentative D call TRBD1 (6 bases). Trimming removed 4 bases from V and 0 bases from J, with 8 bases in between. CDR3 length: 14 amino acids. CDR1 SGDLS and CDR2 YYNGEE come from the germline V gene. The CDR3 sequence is CASSRTDSGNTIYF. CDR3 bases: TGTGCCAGCAGCCGGACAGACTCTGGAAACACCATATATTTT.

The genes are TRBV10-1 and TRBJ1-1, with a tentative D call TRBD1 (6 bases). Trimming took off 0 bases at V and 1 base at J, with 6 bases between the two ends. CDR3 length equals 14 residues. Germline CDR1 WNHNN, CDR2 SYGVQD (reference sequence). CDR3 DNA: TGCGCCAGCAGTGAGTCGGGACAGAACACTGAAGCTTTCTTT. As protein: CASSESGQNTEAFF.

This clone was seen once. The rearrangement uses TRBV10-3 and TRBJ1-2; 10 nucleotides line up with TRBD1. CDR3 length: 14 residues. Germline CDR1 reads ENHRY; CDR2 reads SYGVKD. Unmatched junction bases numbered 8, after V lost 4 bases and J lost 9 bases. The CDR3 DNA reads TGTGCCATCAGTGGGGACAGGGGACCCTTCAGCTACACCTTC. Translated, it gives CAISGDRGPFSYTF.

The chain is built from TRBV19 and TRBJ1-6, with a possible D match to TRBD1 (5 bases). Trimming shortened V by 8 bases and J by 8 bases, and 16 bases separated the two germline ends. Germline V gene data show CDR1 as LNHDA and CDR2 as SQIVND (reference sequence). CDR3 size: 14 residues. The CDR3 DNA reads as TGTGCCAGTGGACAAGGTAGGGGATATTCACCCCTCCACTTT. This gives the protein CASGQGRGYSPLHF.

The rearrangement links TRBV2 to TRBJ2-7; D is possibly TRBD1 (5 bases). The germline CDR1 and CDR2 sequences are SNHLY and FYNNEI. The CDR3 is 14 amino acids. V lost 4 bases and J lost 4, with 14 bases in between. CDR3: CASSARQISYEQYF. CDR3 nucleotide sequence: TGTGCCAGCAGTGCTAGACAGATATCATACGAGCAGTACTTC.

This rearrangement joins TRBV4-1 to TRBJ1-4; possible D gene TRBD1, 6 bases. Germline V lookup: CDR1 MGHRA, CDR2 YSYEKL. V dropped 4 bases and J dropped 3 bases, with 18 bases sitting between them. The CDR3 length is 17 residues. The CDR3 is CASSRDTGSTANEKLFF. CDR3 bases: TGCGCCAGCAGCCGAGATACAGGGTCGACGGCTAATGAAAAACTGTTTTTT.

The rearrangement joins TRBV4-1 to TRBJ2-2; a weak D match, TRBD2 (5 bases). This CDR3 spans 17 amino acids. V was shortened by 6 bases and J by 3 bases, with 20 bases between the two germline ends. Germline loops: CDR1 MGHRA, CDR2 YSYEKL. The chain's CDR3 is CASSQRVPAEDTGELFF. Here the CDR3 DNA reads TGCGCCAGCAGTCAAAGGGTACCCGCGGAGGACACCGGGGAGCTGTTTTTT.

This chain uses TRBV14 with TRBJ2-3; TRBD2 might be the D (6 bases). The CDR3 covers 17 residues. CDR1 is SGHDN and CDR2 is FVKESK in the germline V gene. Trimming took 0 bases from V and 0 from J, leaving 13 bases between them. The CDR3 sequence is CASSQDQIAVSTDTQYF. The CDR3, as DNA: TGTGCCAGCAGCCAAGATCAGATAGCGGTTAGCACAGATACGCAGTATTTT.

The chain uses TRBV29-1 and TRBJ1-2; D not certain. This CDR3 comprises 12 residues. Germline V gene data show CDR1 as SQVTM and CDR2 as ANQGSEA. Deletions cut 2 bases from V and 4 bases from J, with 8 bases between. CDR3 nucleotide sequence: TGCAGCGTTGAAAAATATCCCTATGGCTACACCTTC. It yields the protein CSVEKYPYGYTF.

The CDR3 coding sequence is TGTGCCAGTAAGCAGGGGGCTGGCGGCTCCTACAATGAGCAGTTCTTC. Residues: CASKQGAGGSYNEQFF. This rearrangement joins TRBV28 to TRBJ2-1; 8 bases agree with TRBD1. This CDR3 is 16 amino acids long. Germline CDR1 and CDR2: MDHEN and SYDVKM. The V gene end was trimmed by 9 bases and the J gene end by 0 bases; junction bases not matched to a gene: 10.

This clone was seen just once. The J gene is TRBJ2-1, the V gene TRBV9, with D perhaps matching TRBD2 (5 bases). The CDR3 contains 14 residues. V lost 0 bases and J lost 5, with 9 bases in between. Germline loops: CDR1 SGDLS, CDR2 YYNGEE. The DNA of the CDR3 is TGTGCCAGCAGCGTAGCGGGGTACGACAATGAGCAGTTCTTC. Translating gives CASSVAGYDNEQFF.

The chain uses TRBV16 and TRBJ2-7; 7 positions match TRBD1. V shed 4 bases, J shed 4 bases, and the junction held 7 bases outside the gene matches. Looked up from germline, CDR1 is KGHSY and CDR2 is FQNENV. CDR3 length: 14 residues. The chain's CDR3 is CASSLTGANYEQYF. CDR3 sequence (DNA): TGTGCCAGCAGCCTAACAGGGGCGAATTACGAGCAGTACTTC.

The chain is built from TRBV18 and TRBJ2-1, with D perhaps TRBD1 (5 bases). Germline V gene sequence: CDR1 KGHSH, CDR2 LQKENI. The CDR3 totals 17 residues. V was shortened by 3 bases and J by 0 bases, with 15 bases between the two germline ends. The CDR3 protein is CASSPPDGQSSYNEQFF. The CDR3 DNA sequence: TGTGCCAGCTCACCCCCTGACGGACAAAGCTCCTACAATGAGCAGTTCTTC.

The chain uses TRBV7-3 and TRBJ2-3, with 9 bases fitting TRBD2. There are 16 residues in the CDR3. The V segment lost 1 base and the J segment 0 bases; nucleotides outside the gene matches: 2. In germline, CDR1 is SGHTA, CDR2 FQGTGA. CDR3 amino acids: CASSLIAGESTDTQYF. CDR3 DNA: TGTGCCAGCAGCTTAATAGCGGGGGAAAGCACAGATACGCAGTATTTT.

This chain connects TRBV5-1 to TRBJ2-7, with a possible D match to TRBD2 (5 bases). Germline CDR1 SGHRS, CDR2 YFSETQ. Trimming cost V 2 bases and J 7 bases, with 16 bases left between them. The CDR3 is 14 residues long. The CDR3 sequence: CASSFSAGVLEQYF. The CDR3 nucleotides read TGCGCCAGCAGCTTTTCCGCCGGGGTGCTTGAGCAGTACTTC.

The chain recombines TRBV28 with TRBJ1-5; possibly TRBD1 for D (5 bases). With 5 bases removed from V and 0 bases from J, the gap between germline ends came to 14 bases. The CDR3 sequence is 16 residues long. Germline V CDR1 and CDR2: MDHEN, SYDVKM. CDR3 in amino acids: CASSPGHMDSNQPQHF. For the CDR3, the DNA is TGTGCCAGCAGTCCAGGACACATGGATAGCAATCAGCCCCAGCATTTT.

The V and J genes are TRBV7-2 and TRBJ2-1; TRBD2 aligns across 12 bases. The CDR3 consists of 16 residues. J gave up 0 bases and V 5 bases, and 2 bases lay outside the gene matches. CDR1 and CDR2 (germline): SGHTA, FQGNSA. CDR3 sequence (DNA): TGTGCCAGCAGCCCGACTAGCGGGAGCTCCTACAATGAGCAGTTCTTC. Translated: CASSPTSGSSYNEQFF. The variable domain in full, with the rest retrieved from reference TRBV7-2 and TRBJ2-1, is GAGVSQSPSNKVTEKGKDVELRCDPISGHTALYWYRQSLGQGLEFLIYFQGNSAPDKSGLPSDRFSAERTGGSVSTLTIQRTQQEDSAVYLCASSPTSGSSYNEQFFGPGTRLTVL.

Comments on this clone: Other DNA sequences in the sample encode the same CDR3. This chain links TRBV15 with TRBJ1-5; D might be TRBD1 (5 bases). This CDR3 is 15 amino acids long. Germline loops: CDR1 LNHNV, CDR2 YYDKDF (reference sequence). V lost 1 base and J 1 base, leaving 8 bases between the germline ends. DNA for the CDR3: TGTGCCACCAGCAGAGGCGGGGGGAGCAATCAGCCCCAGCATTTT. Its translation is CATSRGGGSNQPQHF.

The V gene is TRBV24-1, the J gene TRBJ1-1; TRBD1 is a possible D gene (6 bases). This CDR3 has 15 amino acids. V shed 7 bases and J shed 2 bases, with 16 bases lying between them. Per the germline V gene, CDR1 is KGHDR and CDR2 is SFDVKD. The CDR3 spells CATSSADRTNTEAFF. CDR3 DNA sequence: TGTGCCACCAGCTCAGCAGACAGGACAAACACTGAAGCTTTCTTT.